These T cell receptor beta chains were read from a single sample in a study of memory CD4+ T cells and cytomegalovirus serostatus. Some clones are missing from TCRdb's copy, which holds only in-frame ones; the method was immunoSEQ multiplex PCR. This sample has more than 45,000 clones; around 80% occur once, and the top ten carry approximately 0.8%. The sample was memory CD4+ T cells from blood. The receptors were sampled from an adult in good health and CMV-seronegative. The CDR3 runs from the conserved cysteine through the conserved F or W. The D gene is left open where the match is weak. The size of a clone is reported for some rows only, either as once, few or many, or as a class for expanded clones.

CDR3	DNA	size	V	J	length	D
CASSSSQSSGANVLTF	TGTGCCAGCAGCTCATCCCAGTCCTCTGGGGCCAACGTCCTGACTTTC	-	TRBV7-9	TRBJ2-6	16	-
CASSPGTANSYEQYF	TGTGCCAGCAGTCCCGGGACGGCGAACTCCTACGAGCAGTACTTC	-	TRBV5-4	TRBJ2-7	15	-
CSATPQLTQYF	TGCAGTGCCACCCCCCAACTGACCCAGTACTTC	-	TRBV20-1	TRBJ2-5	11	-
CASSTGGTSESGELFF	TGCGCCAGCAGTACAGGGGGGACTAGCGAATCCGGGGAGCTGTTTTTT	-	TRBV10-1	TRBJ2-2	16	TRBD2
CSAPSGLEQFF	TGCAGTGCCCCCTCCGGCCTCGAGCAGTTCTTC	-	TRBV20-1	TRBJ2-1	11	-
CASSLGQNYGYTF	TGCGCCAGCAGCCTCGGACAGAACTATGGCTACACCTTC	-	TRBV4-1	TRBJ1-2	13	-
CASSGSHSGQSETQYF	TGTGCCAGCAGTGGCTCCCACTCCGGACAGTCAGAGACCCAGTACTTC	-	TRBV27	TRBJ2-5	16	-
CAWSPQVGNYGYTF	TGTGCCTGGAGCCCACAGGTGGGGAACTATGGCTACACCTTC	few	TRBV30	TRBJ1-2	14	-
CASSRHAFF	TGTGCCAGCAGCCGTCATGCTTTCTTT	-	TRBV7-6	TRBJ1-1	9	-
CASSIRRGGTGEQYF	TGTGCCAGTAGTATAAGAAGGGGTGGAACCGGAGAGCAGTACTTC	-	TRBV19	TRBJ2-7	15	-
CASSLEPDPAYEQYF	TGTGCCAGCAGCTTGGAACCGGACCCGGCCTACGAGCAGTACTTC	-	TRBV5-4	TRBJ2-7	15	-
CASRGKGQGNAEAFF	TGTGCCAGCAGGGGAAAGGGACAGGGTAACGCTGAAGCTTTCTTT	few	TRBV6-1	TRBJ1-1	15	TRBD1
CASRSGSNYGYTF	TGTGCCAGCAGGAGTGGCAGCAACTATGGCTACACCTTC	few	TRBV6-5	TRBJ1-2	13	-
CASSEAGVPYEQYF	TGCGCCAGCAGTGAAGCGGGAGTACCCTACGAGCAGTACTTC	-	TRBV10-1	TRBJ2-7	14	TRBD2
CASSPVWVPETQYF	TGTGCCAGCAGCCCGGTTTGGGTTCCAGAGACCCAGTACTTC	-	TRBV11-2	TRBJ2-5	14	-
CASRYGASMNTEAFF	TGTGCCAGCAGATACGGGGCATCTATGAACACTGAAGCTTTCTTT	-	TRBV6-5	TRBJ1-1	15	-
CAWSVRLVGETQYF	TGTGCCTGGAGTGTAAGACTAGTAGGAGAGACCCAGTACTTC	-	TRBV30	TRBJ2-5	14	-
CASSRRYEQYF	TGTGCGTCGTCCAGGCGCTACGAGCAGTACTTC	-	TRBV28	TRBJ2-7	11	-
CASSPKDRVWYEQYF	TGTGCCAGCAGCCCGAAAGACAGGGTATGGTACGAGCAGTACTTC	-	TRBV7-2	TRBJ2-7	15	TRBD1
CASSFAAGQYF	TGTGCCAGCAGCTTTGCGGCGGGGCAGTACTTC	-	TRBV11-2	TRBJ2-7	11	-
CATSRRSGSVAFF	TGTGCCACCAGCCGACGCTCAGGGTCGGTAGCTTTCTTT	once	TRBV15	TRBJ1-1	13	-
CASSPLGTFNEKLFF	TGTGCCAGCAGCCCCCTGGGGACCTTTAATGAAAAACTGTTTTTT	-	TRBV7-2	TRBJ1-4	15	-
CASSEGQGGFSGANVLTF	TGTGCCAGCAGCGAGGGACAGGGGGGCTTCTCTGGGGCCAACGTCCTGACTTTC	-	TRBV5-7	TRBJ2-6	18	TRBD1
CAWSRRPNQPQHF	TGTGCCTGGAGTCGACGGCCCAATCAGCCCCAGCATTTT	once	TRBV30	TRBJ1-5	13	-
CASRLARKGHYEQYF	TGTGCAAGTCGCTTAGCTAGAAAAGGACATTACGAGCAGTACTTC	-	TRBV12-2	TRBJ2-7	15	-
CASSYSGNYEQYF	TGCGCCAGCAGCTATAGCGGGAACTACGAGCAGTACTTC	few	TRBV5-1	TRBJ2-7	13	TRBD2
CASSSDKSQPQHF	TGTGCCAGCAGTTCGGACAAAAGTCAGCCCCAGCATTTT	-	TRBV6-1	TRBJ1-5	13	-
CASSLEVAGELFF	TGTGCCAGCAGCTTGGAGGTAGCCGGGGAGCTGTTTTTT	-	TRBV5-4	TRBJ2-2	13	-
CASSPLRGSTEQETQYF	TGTGCCAGCAGCCCCCTACGGGGGTCGACGGAACAAGAGACCCAGTACTTC	-	TRBV7-2	TRBJ2-5	17	-
CASSPPTRQSYNEQFF	TGTGCCAGCTCACCACCAACGAGACAGAGCTACAATGAGCAGTTCTTC	-	TRBV18	TRBJ2-1	16	-
CASSFSYEQYF	TGTGCCAGCAGCTTCTCCTACGAGCAGTACTTC	medium-sized	TRBV2	TRBJ2-7	11	-
CASVGLGSYEQYF	TGTGCCAGCGTCGGACTTGGCTCCTACGAGCAGTACTTC	-	TRBV25-1	TRBJ2-7	13	-
CAPEMRTLFEQYF	TGTGCCCCGGAGATGCGGACTCTATTTGAGCAGTACTTC	-	TRBV6-1	TRBJ2-7	13	-
CASSERQGSYGYTF	TGCGCCAGCAGTGAAAGGCAGGGCAGCTATGGCTACACCTTC	-	TRBV10-1	TRBJ1-2	14	-
CASSLWTSGNNEQFF	TGCGCCAGCAGCTTATGGACTAGCGGGAACAATGAGCAGTTCTTC	-	TRBV5-1	TRBJ2-1	15	TRBD2
CASRQGASPAGYTF	TGTGCCAGTAGGCAGGGGGCGAGCCCGGCTGGCTACACCTTC	-	TRBV19	TRBJ1-2	14	TRBD1